Given below is one T cell receptor (beta chain) in context. V lost 4 bases and J lost 2, with 9 bases in between. The CDR3 is 15 amino acids. Looked up from germline, CDR1 is MGHRA and CDR2 is YSYEKL. These data belong to a study of blood T cell repertoires in COVID-19. The table came from immunoSEQ multiplex PCR; TCRdb's copy has only in-frame clones and leaves some out. The data show 200,000 to 250,000 clones, with about 90% seen just once and around 12% held by the top ten. The chain uses TRBV4-1 and TRBJ1-6; D is uncertain. This TCR was sampled from a woman aged 18-30 years who had recovered from COVID-19. Sequencing was carried out using peripheral blood. The CDR3 region is CASSPSGTYNSPLHF. The DNA for the CDR3 is TGCGCCAGCAGCCCCTCCGGGACCTATAATTCACCCCTCCACTTT.